The T cell receptor (beta chain) under discussion was sequenced for a study of cytomegalovirus exposure and HLA in healthy donors. Overall study context: An earlier analysis found 100 million or so unique TCR beta sequences from roughly 170 million T cells. Study results and caveats: A few of the chains that were CMV-associated were confirmed in vitro to be specific for CMV antigens. Versus the approximately 700-donor mean, an Asian-associated ancestry cluster reportedly showed fewer N-insertions in a later analysis.

Turning to this clone: Its target is not known.

Losses at the gene ends were 2 bases for V and 3 bases for J; bases not matched to a gene: 4. This CDR3 contains 15 residues. Germline V gives CDR1 MNHEY, CDR2 SMNVEV (reference sequence). The PCR made use of 60 Vbeta and 13 Jbeta primers. Produced via immunoSEQ multiplex PCR; TCRdb's table is partial and in-frame only. The sample records 150,000 to 200,000 clones, more than 70% being singletons. The sequencing sample was made of PBMCs. The sequence came from a girl aged 5 to 17 in good health and CMV-seropositive. The chain has TRBV27 and TRBJ2-7; 10 bases map to TRBD1. CDR3 DNA: TGTGCCAGCAGTTTAGTCGGGACAGGGGACTACGAGCAGTACTTC. The encoded protein is CASSLVGTGDYEQYF.